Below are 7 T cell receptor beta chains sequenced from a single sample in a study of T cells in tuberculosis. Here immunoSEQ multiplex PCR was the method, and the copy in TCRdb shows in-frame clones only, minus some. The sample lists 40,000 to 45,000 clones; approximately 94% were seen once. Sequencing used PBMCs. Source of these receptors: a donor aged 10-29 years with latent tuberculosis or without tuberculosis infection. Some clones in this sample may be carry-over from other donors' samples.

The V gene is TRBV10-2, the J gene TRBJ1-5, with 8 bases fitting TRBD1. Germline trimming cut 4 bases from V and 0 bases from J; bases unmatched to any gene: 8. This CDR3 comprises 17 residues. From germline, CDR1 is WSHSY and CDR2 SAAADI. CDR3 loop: CASSVRQGMGSNQPQHF. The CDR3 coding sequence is TGCGCCAGCAGTGTTAGACAGGGGATGGGTAGCAATCAGCCCCAGCATTTT.

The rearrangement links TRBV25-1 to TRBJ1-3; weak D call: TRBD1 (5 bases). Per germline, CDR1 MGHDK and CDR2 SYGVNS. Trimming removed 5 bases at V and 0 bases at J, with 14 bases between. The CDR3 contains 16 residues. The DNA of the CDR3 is TGTGCCAGCAGTCCCCCCCGACAGACCTCTGGAAACACCATATATTTT. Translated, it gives CASSPPRQTSGNTIYF.

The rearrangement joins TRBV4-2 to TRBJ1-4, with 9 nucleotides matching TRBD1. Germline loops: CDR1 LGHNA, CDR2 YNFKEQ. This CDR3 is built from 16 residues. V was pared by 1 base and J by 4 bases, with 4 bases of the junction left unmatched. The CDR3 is CASSQGTGEINEKLFF. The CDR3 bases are TGTGCCAGCAGCCAAGGGACAGGGGAGATTAATGAAAAACTGTTTTTT.

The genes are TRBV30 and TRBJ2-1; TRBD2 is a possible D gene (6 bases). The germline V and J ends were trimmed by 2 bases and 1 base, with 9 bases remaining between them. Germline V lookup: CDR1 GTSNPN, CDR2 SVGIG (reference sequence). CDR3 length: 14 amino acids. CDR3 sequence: CAWSQRASYNEQFF. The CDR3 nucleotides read TGTGCCTGGAGTCAGCGGGCGTCCTACAATGAGCAGTTCTTC.

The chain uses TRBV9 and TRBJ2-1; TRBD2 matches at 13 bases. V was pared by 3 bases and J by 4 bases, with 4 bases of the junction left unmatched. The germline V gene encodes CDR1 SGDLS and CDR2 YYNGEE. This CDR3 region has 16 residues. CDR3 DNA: TGTGCCAGCAGCGCTGGGACTAGCGGGATGTACAATGAGCAGTTCTTC. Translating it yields CASSAGTSGMYNEQFF.

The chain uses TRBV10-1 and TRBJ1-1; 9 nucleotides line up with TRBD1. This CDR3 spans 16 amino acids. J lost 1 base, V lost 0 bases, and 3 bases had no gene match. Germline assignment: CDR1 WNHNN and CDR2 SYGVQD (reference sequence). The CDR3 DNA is TGCGCCAGCAGTGAGTCGGGGACAGGGCGGAACACTGAAGCTTTCTTT. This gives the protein CASSESGTGRNTEAFF.

The CDR3 loop reads CASSISSAKNIQYF. In nucleotides, the CDR3 is TGTGCCAGTAGTATCTCTAGTGCCAAAAACATTCAGTACTTC. The V gene is TRBV19, the J gene TRBJ2-4; no firm D call. CDR1 is LNHDA, CDR2 SQIVND, per germline (reference sequence). Trimming cost V 3 bases and J 1 base, with 7 bases left between them. CDR3 length: 14 residues.